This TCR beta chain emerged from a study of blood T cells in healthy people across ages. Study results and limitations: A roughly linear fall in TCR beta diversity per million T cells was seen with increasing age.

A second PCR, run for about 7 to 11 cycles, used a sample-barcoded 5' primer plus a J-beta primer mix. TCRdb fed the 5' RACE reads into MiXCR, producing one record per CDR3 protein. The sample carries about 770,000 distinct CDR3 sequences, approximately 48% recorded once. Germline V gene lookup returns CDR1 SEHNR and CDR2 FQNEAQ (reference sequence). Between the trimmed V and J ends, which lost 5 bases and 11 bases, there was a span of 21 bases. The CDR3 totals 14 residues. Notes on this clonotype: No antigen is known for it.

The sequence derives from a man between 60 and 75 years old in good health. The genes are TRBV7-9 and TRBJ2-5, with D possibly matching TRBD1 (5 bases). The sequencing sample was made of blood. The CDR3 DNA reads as TGTGCCAGCAGCAAGGACAAAGTAGTCGATGAGCAGTACTTC. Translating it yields CASSKDKVVDEQYF.